This passage covers 14 T cell receptor beta chains from one sample sequenced in a study of vaccination effects on CD4 cells after COVID-19. The repertoire was sequenced with immunoSEQ multiplex PCR; TCRdb's copy has only in-frame clones and lacks some. This sample has tens of thousands of clones, with roughly 81% found just once. Their antigen targets remain unknown. Isolation of CD4+ T cells took place after approximately ten days of culture. Either the mRNA-1273 or the BNT162b2 vaccine was given to participants as two doses. Sequenced material: CD4+ T cells from PBMCs cultured without peptide, taken after COVID-19 vaccination. Source of these receptors: a human donor who received a COVID-19 vaccine.

The rearrangement uses TRBV7-2 and TRBJ1-3; D is unclear. Per the germline V gene, CDR1 is SGHTA and CDR2 is FQGNSA. The CDR3 contains 14 residues. Trimming pared 3 bases from V and 0 bases from J, leaving 6 bases between. CDR3 sequence: CASSFDNSGNTIYF. CDR3 nucleotides: TGTGCCAGCAGCTTCGACAACTCTGGAAACACCATATATTTT.

The rearrangement uses TRBV6-5 and TRBJ2-7; D is perhaps TRBD2 (5 bases). Looked up from germline, CDR1 is MNHEY and CDR2 is SVGAGI. V lost 5 bases and J 2 bases, leaving 7 bases between the germline ends. The CDR3 has 12 amino acids. The CDR3 DNA sequence: TGTGCCAGCAGTAGAGGGACCTACGAGCAGTACGTC. Translating it yields CASSRGTYEQYV.

A single count supports this clone. The V and J genes are TRBV29-1 and TRBJ2-6; no firm D call. Trimming pared 5 bases from V and 0 bases from J, leaving 2 bases between. The CDR3 has 12 amino acids. Germline V CDR1 and CDR2: SQVTM, ANQGSEA. The CDR3 coding sequence is TGCAGCGTTTACTCTGGGGCCAACGTCCTGACTTTC. This sequence encodes CSVYSGANVLTF.

The rearrangement links TRBV21-1 to TRBJ2-7; the tabulated D call, TRBD1, remains unverified against the DNA. TRBV21-1 is a recognized pseudogene. The CDR3 sequence is 16 residues long. CDR3: CASSFPEQGLFYEQYV. As DNA, the CDR3 is TGTGCCAGCAGCTTCCCGGAGCAGGGGTTGTTCTACGAGCAGTACGTC.

V gene TRBV6-6 combines with J gene TRBJ2-5; no clear D. The V end lost 10 bases, the J end lost 2 bases, and 8 bases lay between the germline ends. The CDR3 length is 11 residues. Per germline, CDR1 MNHNY and CDR2 SVGAGI (reference sequence). The CDR3 nucleotides read TGTGCCAACGGAAATCAAGAGACCCAGTACTTC. Translation: CANGNQETQYF.

This clone was found a few times. The V and J genes are TRBV9 and TRBJ2-3, with TRBD2 matching over 9 bases. The germline V gene has CDR1 SGDLS and CDR2 YYNGEE. V was clipped by 2 bases and J by 2 bases; unmatched bases: 6. CDR3 size: 16 residues. CDR3 residues: CASSVIAGDYTDTQYF. CDR3 DNA: TGTGCCAGCAGCGTCATAGCGGGGGACTACACAGATACGCAGTATTTT.

The chain couples TRBV2 to TRBJ2-7, with D perhaps matching TRBD1 (6 bases). Germline CDR1 and CDR2: SNHLY and FYNNEI. V lost 6 bases and J lost 4, with 16 bases in between. The CDR3 runs to 14 residues. DNA for the CDR3: TGTGCCAGCAGAAGAGATGGACAGCTTTACGAGCAGTACGTC. Translated, it gives CASRRDGQLYEQYV.

V usage is TRBV27 and J usage is TRBJ1-1, with D hard to call. The CDR3 runs 12 residues. Per the germline V gene, CDR1 is MNHEY and CDR2 is SMNVEV (reference sequence). The V and J ends lost 8 bases and 2 bases respectively, with 9 bases between them. CDR3 DNA sequence: TGTGCCAGCCGGACTGCAAACACTGAAGCTTTCTTT. Translating gives CASRTANTEAFF.

The J gene is TRBJ2-1, the V gene TRBV6-1; D unresolved. The V gene lost 2 bases and the J gene lost 10 bases, with 12 bases spanning the gap. CDR3 length: 13 amino acids. From germline, CDR1 is MNHNS and CDR2 SASEGT. The CDR3 DNA follows: TGTGCCAGCAGTGAACTGGGGAACCGGGAGCAGTTCTTC. Translated: CASSELGNREQFF.

The chain recombines TRBV6-1 with TRBJ1-2; 8 bases map to TRBD1. This CDR3 spans 15 amino acids. With V trimmed by 2 bases and J by 4 bases, 6 bases remained unmatched. Germline CDR1 and CDR2: MNHNS and SASEGT. CDR3 sequence reads: CASSETGRGLYGYTF. In nucleotides, the CDR3 is TGTGCCAGCAGTGAAACTGGCAGGGGGCTCTATGGCTACACCTTC.

V is TRBV7-6 and J is TRBJ2-2; possible D gene TRBD1, 6 bases. This CDR3 is 16 amino acids long. Germline loops: CDR1 SGHVS, CDR2 FNYEAQ. V lost 2 bases and J 4 bases, leaving 14 bases between the germline ends. The CDR3 DNA follows: TGTGCCAGCAGCTTATCGGCAGGGGAAGGCACCGGGGAGCTGTTTTTT. Protein product: CASSLSAGEGTGELFF.

This clone came up a few times. CDR3 DNA: TGTGCCAGCAGCGTAGCGGCAGGGGTATACAATGAGCAGTTCTTC. It yields the protein CASSVAAGVYNEQFF. V gene TRBV9 combines with J gene TRBJ2-1, with D tentatively TRBD1 (6 bases). CDR1 SGDLS and CDR2 YYNGEE come from the germline V gene. V was trimmed by 0 bases and J by 4 bases, leaving 11 bases between them. The CDR3 loop spans 15 amino acids.

V usage is TRBV27 and J usage is TRBJ2-3; tentative D call: TRBD1 (7 bases). Germline CDR1 MNHEY, CDR2 SMNVEV (reference sequence). V lost 6 bases, J lost 3 bases, and 13 bases lay in between. This CDR3 is 14 amino acids long. The DNA for the CDR3 is TGTGCCAGCAGCACTCAGGGGGGAACAGATACGCAGTATTTT. Protein: CASSTQGGTDTQYF.

Written as DNA, the CDR3 is TGTGCCAGCAGCCTCGGGGGGCTGGGATACGAGCAGTACGTC. This gives the protein CASSLGGLGYEQYV. This chain links TRBV3-1 (or the pseudogene TRBV3-2) with TRBJ2-7, with D maybe TRBD2 (7 bases). The CDR3 runs to 14 residues. The germline CDR1 and CDR2 sequences are LGHDT and YNNKEL (reference sequence). The V end was cut by 4 bases, the J end by 4 bases, with 14 bases between.